What follows are 19 T cell receptor beta chains derived from one specimen sequenced in a study of CD8+ T cells in alopecia areata (dated by TCRdb to the late 2010s). Explained via the paper, the time point label denotes: baseline before oral tofacitinib. Library method: the immunoSEQ multiplex PCR assay. RNA was extracted from all samples and reverse transcribed into cDNA as template for TCR sequencing. TCRdb holds this immuneACCESS table with in-frame rearrangements only. Some clones are missing; in checked studies, unresolved V genes explain under half, and the rest has no known cause. Recorded for this sample are some 200,000 clones; 59% of them occurred a single time. The top ten clonotypes cover under 15% of the sample. This material consisted of CD4+ T cells sorted from blood, taken at week 0. The receptors originated from a human donor with alopecia areata.

The gene calls are TRBV30 and TRBJ2-5; a weak D match, TRBD2 (7 bases). The J call may be faulty, since TRBJ2-7 better matches the DNA end. The CDR3 has 15 amino acids. The germline CDR1 and CDR2 sequences are GTSNPN and SVGIG (reference sequence). The CDR3: CAWSRGGWSSYEQYF. The DNA of the CDR3 is TGTGCCTGGAGTAGGGGGGGATGGAGCTCCTACGAGCAGTACTTC.

This chain joins TRBV29-1 and TRBJ1-2, with 11 bases matching TRBD1. Per the germline V gene, CDR1 is SQVTM and CDR2 is ANQGSEA. This CDR3 spans 14 amino acids. V lost 5 bases and J lost 8; bases outside the gene matches: 10. Written as DNA, the CDR3 is TGCAGCGTTAAACGGACAGGGGGCCAGGGGGGCTACACCTTC. Translated: CSVKRTGGQGGYTF.

V is TRBV7-2 and J is TRBJ1-6; perhaps TRBD1 as D (5 bases). V lost 5 bases and J 9 bases, leaving 17 bases between the germline ends. Germline V gives CDR1 SGHTA, CDR2 FQGNSA. This CDR3 spans 15 amino acids. The CDR3 protein is CASSPPRGSGSPLHF. The CDR3 DNA follows: TGTGCCAGCAGCCCCCCGCGGGGGAGCGGTTCACCCCTCCACTTT.

This sequence joins TRBV29-1 and TRBJ1-2, with TRBD1 matching 10 bases. CDR3 length equals 12 residues. V was clipped by 3 bases and J by 7 bases; unmatched bases: 2. Germline values: CDR1 SQVTM, CDR2 ANQGSEA. This CDR3 reads CSVEGQGFGYTF. Written as DNA, the CDR3 is TGCAGCGTTGAGGGACAGGGGTTTGGCTACACCTTC.

The chain employs TRBV6-6 and TRBJ2-7; D might be TRBD2 (5 bases). Per germline, CDR1 MNHNY and CDR2 SVGAGI (reference sequence). The CDR3 is 16 amino acids. V was clipped by 2 bases and J by 2 bases, with 16 bases between them. The CDR3, as DNA: TGTGCCAGCAGTTACCAAGCGGCACCTGGTGCCTACGAGCAGTACTTC. This gives the protein CASSYQAAPGAYEQYF.

The chain carries TRBV30 and TRBJ1-5; D is perhaps TRBD1 (6 bases). The CDR3 is 15 amino acids. The germline CDR1 and CDR2 sequences are GTSNPN and SVGIG (reference sequence). With 0 bases removed from V and 3 bases from J, the gap between germline ends came to 12 bases. The CDR3 region is CAWSVKGGTNQPQHF. CDR3 in DNA: TGTGCCTGGAGTGTAAAGGGGGGGACCAATCAGCCCCAGCATTTT.

Only one count was recorded for this clone. This chain joins TRBV29-1 and TRBJ1-5; D gene unclear. The germline CDR1 and CDR2 sequences are SQVTM and ANQGSEA. V lost 2 bases and J 1 base, leaving 9 bases between the germline ends. The CDR3 runs to 14 residues. CDR3 coding DNA: TGCAGCGTTGAATTAGCTGGGAGCAATCAGCCCCAGCATTTT. This codes for CSVELAGSNQPQHF.

CDR3 residues: CASSVEGRTNTEAFF. The CDR3 DNA reads TGTGCCAGCAGCGTAGAGGGGAGGACGAACACTGAAGCTTTCTTT. V usage is TRBV9 and J usage is TRBJ1-1; the D gene is possibly TRBD1 (5 bases). The ends were cut back, 0 bases at V and 1 base at J, with 10 bases in the middle. This CDR3 has 15 amino acids. In germline, CDR1 is SGDLS, CDR2 YYNGEE.

The V and J genes are TRBV27 and TRBJ2-7; weak D call: TRBD2 (6 bases). V shed 3 bases and J shed 2 bases, with 8 bases lying between them. Germline V CDR1 and CDR2: MNHEY, SMNVEV (reference sequence). The CDR3 is 13 residues long. The CDR3 DNA reads as TGTGCCAGCAGTTTGGGGGGTCCCTACGAGCAGTACTTC. Protein: CASSLGGPYEQYF.

The V gene is TRBV4-1, the J gene TRBJ2-4, with D possibly being TRBD1 (6 bases). The CDR3 is 19 residues long. Trimming cost V 2 bases and J 1 base, with 21 bases left between them. The germline CDR1 and CDR2 sequences are MGHRA and YSYEKL. CDR3 in amino acids: CASSQFGQYQGHAKNIQYF. As DNA, the CDR3 is TGCGCCAGCAGCCAATTTGGCCAGTACCAGGGACACGCCAAAAACATTCAGTACTTC.

This clone was observed a single time. This sequence joins TRBV29-1 and TRBJ2-5; no definite D call. This CDR3 contains 14 residues. V lost 4 bases and J 1 base, leaving 13 bases between the germline ends. Germline V gene lookup returns CDR1 SQVTM and CDR2 ANQGSEA. CDR3 protein: CSVGLRVSQETQYF. The CDR3 region has the DNA TGCAGCGTTGGGCTTCGTGTTTCCCAAGAGACCCAGTACTTC.

Regarding this clone: Other DNA sequences in the same sample also yield this CDR3. V usage is TRBV9 and J usage is TRBJ2-3; no definite D call. Trimming removed 0 bases from V and 2 bases from J, with 7 bases in between. This CDR3 is 14 amino acids long. CDR1 and CDR2 from the germline V gene are SGDLS and YYNGEE. CDR3 loop: CASSVAGNTDTQYF. DNA for the CDR3: TGTGCCAGCAGCGTAGCCGGAAACACAGATACGCAGTATTTT.

V usage is TRBV30 and J usage is TRBJ1-3; D not certain. V shed 5 bases and J shed 4 bases, with 9 bases lying between them. The CDR3 is 12 amino acids. Germline V CDR1 and CDR2: GTSNPN, SVGIG (reference sequence). CDR3 protein: CAWALRGNTIYF. For the CDR3, the DNA is TGTGCCTGGGCCCTCAGAGGAAACACCATATATTTT.

This clone was observed a few times. This sequence joins TRBV7-8 and TRBJ2-3; D is unclear. V was shortened by 4 bases and J by 6 bases, with 8 bases between the two germline ends. Germline V gene lookup returns CDR1 SGHVS and CDR2 FQNEAQ. CDR3 size: 12 residues. The CDR3 region has the DNA TGTGCCAGCAGCTCCCTATCTGATACGCAGTATTTT. It encodes CASSSLSDTQYF.

This sequence joins TRBV20-1 and TRBJ1-1, with TRBD1 as a possible D gene (5 bases). This CDR3 has 11 residues. With 2 bases removed from V and 9 bases from J, the gap between germline ends came to 10 bases. The germline V gene has CDR1 DFQATT and CDR2 SNEGSKA (reference sequence). CDR3 protein: CSARTTDKAFF. The DNA for the CDR3 is TGCAGTGCTAGAACGACAGATAAAGCTTTCTTT.

This clone was counted only a few times. The chain couples TRBV7-9 to TRBJ1-2, with a weak D call TRBD1 (5 bases). Trimming took off 5 bases at V and 6 bases at J, with 16 bases between the two ends. This CDR3 is built from 14 residues. The germline CDR1 and CDR2 sequences are SEHNR and FQNEAQ (reference sequence). CDR3 nucleotide sequence: TGTGCCAGCAGCCCTAGCAGGGCAGTTGATGGCTACACCTTC. Translating it yields CASSPSRAVDGYTF.

This clone showed up just a few times. V is TRBV11-1 and J is TRBJ2-5; 11 bases are shared with TRBD2. Germline V gene lookup returns CDR1 SGHAT and CDR2 FQDESV (reference sequence). J gave up 4 bases and V 5 bases, and 9 bases lay outside the gene matches. The CDR3 covers 16 residues. The CDR3, as DNA: TGTGCCAGCAGCACTCTGACTAGCGGGGATCGAGAGACCCAGTACTTC. Encoded protein: CASSTLTSGDRETQYF.

The rearrangement uses TRBV30 and TRBJ1-1; D gene uncertain. Germline loops: CDR1 GTSNPN, CDR2 SVGIG (reference sequence). Trimming took off 2 bases at V and 8 bases at J, with 15 bases between the two ends. The CDR3 extends over 13 amino acids. DNA for the CDR3: TGTGCCTGGAGTCCCTCTGGAGGGCGAGAAGCTTTCTTT. It translates to CAWSPSGGREAFF.

The gene calls are TRBV4-2 and TRBJ2-3, with 9 nucleotides matching TRBD1. CDR1 is LGHNA and CDR2 is YNFKEQ in the germline V gene. After removal of 0 bases from V and 4 bases from J, the junction contained 5 bases not matched to a gene. This CDR3 spans 16 amino acids. The CDR3: CASSQEGDRAADTQYF. CDR3 DNA sequence: TGTGCCAGCAGCCAAGAAGGGGACAGGGCGGCAGATACGCAGTATTTT.